This T cell receptor beta chain was identified in a study of T cells after yellow fever vaccination. Looked up from germline, CDR1 is KGHDR and CDR2 is SFDVKD. After removal of 11 bases from V and 6 bases from J, the junction contained 9 bases not matched to a gene. The CDR3 totals 13 residues. TCR cDNA, made by 5'RACE template switching, carried an added universal primer site and UMIs. A single record per CDR3 protein comes from TCRdb applying MiXCR to the 5' RACE reads. The sample shows about 320,000 distinct CDR3 sequences, 12% of them seen only once. This clonotype was seen a few times. This sequence was found in a man in his late teens or twenties who received the YFV17D yellow fever vaccine. The chain carries TRBV24-1 and TRBJ1-1; 9 nucleotides agree with TRBD1. Source: CD4+ T cells sorted from PBMCs, taken 15 days after the yellow fever booster vaccination. CDR3 in DNA: TGTGCCATCTCTTCCCGGACAGGGGCTGAAGCTTTCTTT. This sequence encodes CAISSRTGAEAFF.